This TCR beta chain was profiled in a study of OX40 agonist ivuxolimab in advanced cancers. Turning to the study itself: It was permissible to have had prior anti-PD-1, anti-PD-L1 or anti-CTLA-4 therapy, and over 35% had some.

Unmatched junction bases numbered 3, after V lost 0 bases and J lost 6 bases. This CDR3 comprises 15 residues. The germline V gene encodes CDR1 LGHNA and CDR2 YSLEER. Broader study findings: Some of the nonresponding patients also showed low levels of normalized T-cell clonal expansion. Expanded peripheral T-cell antigen specificity went undetermined.

Systemic immunosuppression or a history of autoimmune disease excluded patients. Assay: immunoSEQ multiplex PCR; the TCRdb copy retains only in-frame clones and omits some. Of 65,000 to 80,000 clones detected, over 75% appear once; the ten largest clones hold roughly 0.7%. For this clone: Its antigen is unknown.

The starting material was CD4+ or CD8+ T cells sorted from blood, obtained in a trial of the OX40 agonist ivuxolimab. The origin of this receptor is an adult with an advanced solid tumor such as melanoma, head and neck, liver or kidney cancer. The chain employs TRBV4-3 and TRBJ2-3; 10 bases are shared with TRBD2. CDR3 coding DNA: TGCGCCAGCAGCCAAGATAGCGGGGGGCCGGATACGCAGTATTTT. This encodes CASSQDSGGPDTQYF.